The rows below give T cell receptor beta chains drawn from one sample of a study of breast tumors, draining lymph nodes, adjacent tissues. MiXCR, run by TCRdb on the multiplex PCR reads, gives a single entry per CDR3 protein. Altogether about 300,000 distinct CDR3 sequences are present, 30% being singletons, with the ten largest covering over 0.95%. Material for sequencing was axillary lymph node tissue. The receptors originated from a female donor with breast cancer. Some clones in this sample may be carry-over from other donors' samples. The CDR3 runs from the conserved cysteine through the conserved F or W. A D gene is named only where the DNA matches it firmly. Some rows mark clone size as missing; the rest say once, few, many or name a class of expanded clone.

j_call v_call clone_size d_call cdr3_aa cdr3_nt
TRBJ2-2 TRBV6-5 - - CASRTSGELFF TGTGCCAGCAGAACTAGCGGGGAGCTGTTTTTT
TRBJ2-1 TRBV29-1 many - CSVEVLSVEQFF TGCAGCGTTGAAGTGCTTAGCGTGGAGCAGTTCTTC
TRBJ1-1 TRBV9 - TRBD1 CASSPYRDREAFF TGTGCCAGCAGCCCGTACAGGGACAGGGAGGCTTTCTTT
TRBJ2-2 TRBV4-3 many - CASSQAFGELFF TGCGCCAGCAGCCAAGCGTTCGGGGAGCTGTTTTTT
TRBJ2-7 TRBV20-1 many - CSATKPLAPYEQYF TGCAGTGCAACCAAGCCCCTAGCCCCCTACGAGCAGTACTTC
TRBJ1-5 TRBV15 many - CATSRFFDQPQHF TGTGCCACCAGCAGATTTTTCGATCAGCCCCAGCATTTT
TRBJ2-7 TRBV10-2 many - CASSNRVDSYEQYF TGCGCCAGCAGTAACAGGGTCGATTCCTACGAGCAGTACTTC
TRBJ1-6 TRBV2 - - CASLSRGVNSPLHF TGTGCCAGCTTATCTAGGGGGGTAAATTCACCCCTCCACTTT
TRBJ2-7 TRBV20-1 many - CSAWSGALYEQYF TGCAGTGCTTGGAGCGGAGCTCTCTACGAGCAGTACTTC
TRBJ2-3 TRBV11-3 many - CASRGGSTDTQYF TGTGCCAGCCGGGGCGGGAGCACAGATACGCAGTATTTT
TRBJ2-3 TRBV20-1 many - CSARSWWIDTQYF TGCAGTGCTAGATCCTGGTGGATAGATACGCAGTATTTT
TRBJ2-7 TRBV15 many - CATSRERIPSGEQYF TGTGCCACCAGCAGAGAACGCATCCCTTCTGGGGAGCAGTACTTC
TRBJ2-6 TRBV25-1 many - CASSFSGANVLTF TGTGCCAGCAGTTTTTCTGGGGCCAACGTCCTGACTTTC
TRBJ2-3 TRBV6-6 many TRBD2 CASSTIRGGRSTDTQYF TGTGCCAGCAGTACCATTCGAGGCGGGAGGTCCACAGATACGCAGTATTTT
TRBJ2-4 TRBV11-2 - - CASSLSTRVVF TGTGCCAGCAGCTTATCCACTAGGGTCGTCTTC